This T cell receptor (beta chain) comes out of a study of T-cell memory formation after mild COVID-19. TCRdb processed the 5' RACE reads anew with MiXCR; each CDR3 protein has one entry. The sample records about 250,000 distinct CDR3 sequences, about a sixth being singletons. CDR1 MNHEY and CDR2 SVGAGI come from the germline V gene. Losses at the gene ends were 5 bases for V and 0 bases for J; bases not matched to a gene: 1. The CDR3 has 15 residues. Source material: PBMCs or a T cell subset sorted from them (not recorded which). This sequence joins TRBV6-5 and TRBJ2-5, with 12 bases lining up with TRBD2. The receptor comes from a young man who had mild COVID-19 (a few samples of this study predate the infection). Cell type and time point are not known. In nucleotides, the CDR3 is TGTGCCAGCAGTCCTAGCGGGGGGGACCAAGAGACCCAGTACTTC. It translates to CASSPSGGDQETQYF.